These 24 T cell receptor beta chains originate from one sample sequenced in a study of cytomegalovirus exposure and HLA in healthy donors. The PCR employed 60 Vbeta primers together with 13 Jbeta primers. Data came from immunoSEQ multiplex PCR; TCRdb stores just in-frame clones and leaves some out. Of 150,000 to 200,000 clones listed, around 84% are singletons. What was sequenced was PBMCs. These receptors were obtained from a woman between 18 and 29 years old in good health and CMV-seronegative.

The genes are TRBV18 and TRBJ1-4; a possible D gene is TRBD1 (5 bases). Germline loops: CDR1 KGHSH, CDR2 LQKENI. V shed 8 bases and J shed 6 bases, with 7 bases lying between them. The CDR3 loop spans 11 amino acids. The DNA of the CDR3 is TGTGCCAGCGGCAGGGATGAAAAACTGTTTTTT. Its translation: CASGRDEKLFF.

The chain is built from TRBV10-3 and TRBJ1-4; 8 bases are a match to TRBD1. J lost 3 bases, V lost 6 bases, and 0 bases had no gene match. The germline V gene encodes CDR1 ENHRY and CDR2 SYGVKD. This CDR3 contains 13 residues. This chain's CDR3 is CAIRDRANEKLFF. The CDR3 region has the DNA TGTGCCATCAGGGACAGGGCTAATGAAAAACTGTTTTTT.

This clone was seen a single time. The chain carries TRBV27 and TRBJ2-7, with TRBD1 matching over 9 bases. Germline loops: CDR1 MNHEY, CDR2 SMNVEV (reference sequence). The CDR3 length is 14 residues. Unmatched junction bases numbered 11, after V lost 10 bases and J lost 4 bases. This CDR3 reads CATPPTGGIYEQYV. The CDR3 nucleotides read TGTGCCACCCCTCCCACAGGGGGCATATACGAGCAGTACGTC.

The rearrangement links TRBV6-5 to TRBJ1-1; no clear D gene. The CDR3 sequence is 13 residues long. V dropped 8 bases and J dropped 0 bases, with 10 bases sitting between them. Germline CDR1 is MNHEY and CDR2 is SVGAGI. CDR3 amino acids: CASYYGMNTEAFF. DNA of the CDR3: TGTGCCAGCTATTACGGGATGAACACTGAAGCTTTCTTT.

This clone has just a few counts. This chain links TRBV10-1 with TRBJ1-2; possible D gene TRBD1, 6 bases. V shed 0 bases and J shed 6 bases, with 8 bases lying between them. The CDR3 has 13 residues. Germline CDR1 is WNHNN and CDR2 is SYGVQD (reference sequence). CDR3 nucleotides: TGCGCCAGCAGTGAGTCGTCAGGGGATGGCTACACCTTC. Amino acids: CASSESSGDGYTF.

CDR3 protein: CASSSRGDGKLFNEQFF. In nucleotides, the CDR3 is TGTGCCAGCAGTTCTCGGGGAGACGGGAAGCTTTTCAATGAGCAGTTCTTC. This rearrangement joins TRBV7-9 to TRBJ2-1; maybe TRBD2 (5 bases). The CDR3 is 17 amino acids. The germline CDR1 and CDR2 sequences are SEHNR and FQNEAQ (reference sequence). Trimming removed 6 bases from V and 6 bases from J, with 24 bases in between.

CDR3 residues: CASSTQGTLYNEQFF. CDR3 coding DNA: TGTGCCAGTAGTACACAGGGGACTCTCTACAATGAGCAGTTCTTC. This sequence joins TRBV19 and TRBJ2-1; maybe TRBD1 (7 bases). The length of the CDR3 is 15 residues. Trimming pared 4 bases from V and 3 bases from J, leaving 13 bases between. Germline V gene lookup returns CDR1 LNHDA and CDR2 SQIVND (reference sequence). The entire variable domain, with the rest obtained from reference TRBV19 and TRBJ2-1, is as follows: DGGITQSPKYLFRKEGQNVTLSCEQNLNHDAMYWYRQDPGQGLRLIYYSQIVNDFQKGDIAEGYSVSREKKESFPLTVTSAQKNPTAFYLCASSTQGTLYNEQFFGPGTRLTVL.

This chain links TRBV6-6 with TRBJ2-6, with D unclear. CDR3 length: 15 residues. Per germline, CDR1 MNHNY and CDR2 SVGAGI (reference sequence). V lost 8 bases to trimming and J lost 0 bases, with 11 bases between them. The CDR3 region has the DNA TGTGCCAGCGATGGGCAAGGCTCTGGGGCCAACGTCCTGACTTTC. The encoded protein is CASDGQGSGANVLTF.

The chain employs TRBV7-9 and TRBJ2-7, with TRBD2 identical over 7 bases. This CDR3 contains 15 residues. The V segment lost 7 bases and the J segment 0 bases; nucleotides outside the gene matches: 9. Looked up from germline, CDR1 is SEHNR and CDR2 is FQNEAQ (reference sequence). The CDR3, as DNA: TGTGCCAGCAACTGGGGGGGTCCAAACTCCTACGAGCAGTACTTC. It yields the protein CASNWGGPNSYEQYF.

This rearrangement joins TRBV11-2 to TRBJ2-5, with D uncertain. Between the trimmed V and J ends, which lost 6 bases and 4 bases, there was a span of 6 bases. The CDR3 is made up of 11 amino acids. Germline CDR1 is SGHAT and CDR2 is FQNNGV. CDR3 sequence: CASRSGETQYF. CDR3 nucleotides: TGTGCCAGCAGGTCCGGAGAGACCCAGTACTTC.

CDR3: CASSVGYSGTYEQYF. CDR3 bases: TGTGCCAGCAGCGTAGGTTATAGCGGGACCTACGAGCAGTACTTC. The chain couples TRBV9 to TRBJ2-7; the match to TRBD2 covers 8 bases. The CDR3 runs to 15 residues. Trimming removed 0 bases from V and 2 bases from J; junction bases left unmatched: 4. Per the germline V gene, CDR1 is SGDLS and CDR2 is YYNGEE.

As DNA, the CDR3 is TGTGCCAGCTCACCTAGGCGCGGCTCCTACAATGAGCAGTTCTTC. Translation: CASSPRRGSYNEQFF. The chain joins TRBV18 to TRBJ2-1; D is unclear. With 3 bases removed from V and 0 bases from J, the gap between germline ends came to 9 bases. This CDR3 is 15 amino acids long. CDR1 is KGHSH and CDR2 is LQKENI in the germline V gene.

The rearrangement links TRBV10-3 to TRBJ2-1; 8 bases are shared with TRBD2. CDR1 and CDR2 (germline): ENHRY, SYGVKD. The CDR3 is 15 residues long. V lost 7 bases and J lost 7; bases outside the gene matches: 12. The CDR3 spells CAITKEVAGKNEQFF. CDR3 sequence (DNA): TGTGCCATCACGAAGGAGGTAGCGGGAAAAAATGAGCAGTTCTTC.

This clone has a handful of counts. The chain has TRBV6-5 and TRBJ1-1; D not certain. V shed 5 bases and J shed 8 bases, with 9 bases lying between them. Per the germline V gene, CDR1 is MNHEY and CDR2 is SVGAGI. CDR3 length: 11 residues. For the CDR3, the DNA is TGTGCCAGCAGTCGGGGTGTGGAAGCTTTCTTT. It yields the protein CASSRGVEAFF.

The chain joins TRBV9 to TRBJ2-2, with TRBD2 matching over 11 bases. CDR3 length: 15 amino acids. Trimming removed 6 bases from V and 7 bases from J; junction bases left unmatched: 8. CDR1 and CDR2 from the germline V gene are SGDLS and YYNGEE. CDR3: CASTTSGSFGGELFF. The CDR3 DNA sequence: TGTGCCAGCACAACTAGCGGGAGTTTTGGCGGGGAGCTGTTTTTT.

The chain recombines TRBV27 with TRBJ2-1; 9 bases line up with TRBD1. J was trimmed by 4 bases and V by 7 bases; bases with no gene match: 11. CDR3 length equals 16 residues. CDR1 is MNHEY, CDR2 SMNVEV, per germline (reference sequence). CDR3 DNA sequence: TGTGCCAGCATCAACCTCCAAGGACAGGGGTACAATGAGCAGTTCTTC. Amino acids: CASINLQGQGYNEQFF.

This CDR3 reads CARTGDYGYTF. The CDR3 DNA sequence: TGTGCCCGGACAGGGGACTATGGCTACACCTTC. The genes are TRBV30 and TRBJ1-2, with TRBD1 identical over 9 bases. Germline V gene data show CDR1 as GTSNPN and CDR2 as SVGIG (reference sequence). CDR3 length: 11 residues. V dropped 8 bases and J dropped 3; count of bases not matched to a gene: 1. The full variable domain, rest sourced from reference TRBV30 and TRBJ1-2, is SQTIHQWPATLVQPVGSPLSLECTVEGTSNPNLYWYRQAAGRGLQLLFYSVGIGQISSEVPQNLSASRPQDRQFILSSKKLLLSDSGFYLCARTGDYGYTFGSGTRLTVV.

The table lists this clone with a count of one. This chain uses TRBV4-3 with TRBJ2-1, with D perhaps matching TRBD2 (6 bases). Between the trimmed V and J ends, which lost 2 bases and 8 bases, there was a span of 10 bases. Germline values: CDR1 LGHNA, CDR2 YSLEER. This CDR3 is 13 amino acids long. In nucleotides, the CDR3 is TGCGCCAGCAGCCAATACCCGGGGGATGAGCAGTTCTTC. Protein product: CASSQYPGDEQFF.

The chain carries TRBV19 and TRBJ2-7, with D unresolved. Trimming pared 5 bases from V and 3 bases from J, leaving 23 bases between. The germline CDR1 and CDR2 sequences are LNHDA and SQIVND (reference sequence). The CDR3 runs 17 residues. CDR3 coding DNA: TGTGCCAGTAGTCCGACTCAACTCCCCACTGAATACTACGAGCAGTACTTC. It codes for CASSPTQLPTEYYEQYF.

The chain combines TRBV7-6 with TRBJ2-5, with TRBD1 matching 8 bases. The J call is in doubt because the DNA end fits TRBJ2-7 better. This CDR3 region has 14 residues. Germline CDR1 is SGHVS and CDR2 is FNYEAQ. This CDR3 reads CASSIGTGLYEQYF. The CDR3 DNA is TGTGCCAGCAGCATCGGGACAGGTCTCTACGAGCAGTACTTC.

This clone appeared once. The CDR3 loop is CASSERFGFEKLFF. As DNA, the CDR3 is TGTGCCAGCAGTGAACGGTTTGGTTTCGAAAAACTGTTTTTT. The rearrangement joins TRBV6-5 to TRBJ1-4, with D uncertain. Germline CDR1 and CDR2: MNHEY and SVGAGI. V was cut by 5 bases and J by 8 bases, with 15 bases left in between. This CDR3 has 14 amino acids.

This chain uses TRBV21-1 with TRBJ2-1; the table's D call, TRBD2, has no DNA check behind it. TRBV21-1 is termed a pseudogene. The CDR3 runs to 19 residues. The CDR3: CASNVTSGRIVAPYNEQFF. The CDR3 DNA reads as TGTGCCAGCAACGTGACTAGCGGGAGGATCGTAGCTCCCTACAATGAGCAGTTCTTC.

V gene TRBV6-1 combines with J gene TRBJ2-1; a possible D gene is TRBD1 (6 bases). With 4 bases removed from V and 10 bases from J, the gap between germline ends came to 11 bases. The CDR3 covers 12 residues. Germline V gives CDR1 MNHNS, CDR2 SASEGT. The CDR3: CASSVTGSEQFF. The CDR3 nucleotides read TGTGCCAGCAGTGTCACAGGGAGCGAGCAGTTCTTC.

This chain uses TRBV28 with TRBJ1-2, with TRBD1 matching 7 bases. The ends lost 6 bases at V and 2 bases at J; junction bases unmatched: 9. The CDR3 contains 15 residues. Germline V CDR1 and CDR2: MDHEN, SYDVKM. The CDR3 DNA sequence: TGTGCCAGCAGCCGAACTTTGGGACAGAACTATGGCTACACCTTC. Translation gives CASSRTLGQNYGYTF.